The rows below give T cell receptor beta chains drawn from one sample of a study of blood T cells in healthy people across ages. TCRdb analysed the 5' RACE reads with MiXCR anew, one entry per CDR3 protein. The table has about 1.5 million distinct CDR3 sequences, 40% to 45% seen once. Sequencing used blood. Every receptor here comes from a woman aged 18-35 years in good health. Each CDR3 is given with its conserved first and last residue. The D gene is left open where the match is weak. Clone size, where shown, is once, few, many, or a class for clones that have expanded.

abundance	d_gene	j_gene	v_gene	CDR3aa	CDR3nt
-	-	TRBJ1-4	TRBV15	CATSRRGEKLFF	TGTGCCACCAGCAGGAGGGGGGAAAAACTGTTTTTT
few	-	TRBJ2-7	TRBV5-8	CASSSSVRALYEQYF	TGTGCCAGCAGCTCCTCTGTCAGGGCGCTCTACGAGCAGTACTTC
few	-	TRBJ2-3	TRBV5-1	CASTRGGTSTDTQYF	TGCGCCAGCACCAGGGGCGGGACCAGCACAGATACGCAGTATTTT
-	TRBD1	TRBJ1-2	TRBV6-1	CVGKDRGNYGYTF	TGTGTCGGAAAGGACAGGGGCAACTATGGCTACACCTTC
-	TRBD2	TRBJ2-3	TRBV20-1	CSARLTSADTQYF	TGCAGTGCTAGATTGACTAGCGCAGATACGCAGTATTTT
-	-	TRBJ2-5	TRBV3-1	CASSPPVVPKTQYF	TGTGCCAGCAGCCCACCAGTAGTTCCAAAGACCCAGTACTTC
few	-	TRBJ1-2	TRBV20-1	CSASGGADYGYTF	TGCAGTGCTAGCGGAGGGGCGGACTATGGCTACACCTTC
-	-	TRBJ1-3	TRBV14	CASSPGGNTIYF	TGTGCCAGCAGCCCCGGAGGTAACACCATATATTTT
-	TRBD2	TRBJ2-1	TRBV15	CATSRDTSGSYSEQFF	TGTGCCACCAGCAGAGATACTAGCGGTTCCTACAGTGAGCAGTTCTTC
-	-	TRBJ1-1	TRBV6-2/TRBV6-3	CASSSSQGNTEAFF	TGTGCCAGCAGTTCCTCCCAGGGGAACACTGAAGCTTTCTTT
-	-	TRBJ2-7	TRBV3-1	CASALRSYNEQYF	TGTGCCAGCGCTTTGAGATCCTACAATGAGCAGTACTTC
-	-	TRBJ2-1	TRBV20-1	CSAEGNENEQFF	TGCAGTGCTGAAGGGAACGAGAATGAGCAGTTCTTC
few	-	TRBJ2-7	TRBV7-9	CASSPLSDEQYF	TGTGCCAGCAGCCCCCTAAGTGACGAGCAGTACTTC
few	-	TRBJ2-7	TRBV12-3/TRBV12-4	CASTSYTRSSYEQYF	TGTGCCAGCACTTCTTACACCCGGAGCTCCTACGAGCAGTACTTC
few	-	TRBJ1-2	TRBV4-1	CASSQDLTAAYGYTF	TGCGCCAGCAGCCAAGACCTGACAGCGGCCTATGGCTACACCTTC
-	TRBD2	TRBJ2-7	TRBV29-1	CSVGPLGGSNEQYF	TGCAGCGTTGGCCCCTTGGGGGGGTCCAATGAGCAGTACTTC
-	-	TRBJ1-2	TRBV24-1	CATSESGEDYGYTF	TGTGCCACCAGTGAGTCAGGGGAAGACTATGGCTACACCTTC
-	TRBD2	TRBJ2-2	TRBV11-2	CASSFLGGGGELFF	TGTGCCAGCAGCTTTCTGGGCGGGGGCGGGGAGCTGTTTTTT
few	TRBD2	TRBJ2-3	TRBV20-1	CSARGLAASTDTQYF	TGCAGTGCTAGGGGACTAGCGGCTAGCACAGATACGCAGTATTTT
-	TRBD2	TRBJ2-2	TRBV4-2	CASSQDQRGTGELFF	TGTGCCAGCAGCCAAGATCAGCGGGGGACCGGGGAGCTGTTTTTT
-	TRBD2	TRBJ2-1	TRBV7-9	CASISGRENNEQFF	TGTGCCAGCATAAGCGGGAGGGAGAACAATGAGCAGTTCTTC
-	-	TRBJ1-4	TRBV2	CASRGRAATNEKLFF	TGTGCCAGCAGAGGCAGGGCTGCAACTAATGAAAAACTGTTTTTT
-	-	TRBJ2-3	TRBV18	CASSEQGWDTQYF	TGTGCCAGCTCAGAACAGGGATGGGATACGCAGTATTTT
-	-	TRBJ1-2	TRBV11-2	CASSSLVGTNYGYTF	TGTGCCAGCAGCTCCCTCGTCGGGACTAACTATGGCTACACCTTC
few	TRBD2	TRBJ2-2	TRBV10-3	CAISAAGPNTGELFF	TGTGCCATCAGTGCAGCGGGACCTAACACCGGGGAGCTGTTTTTT
few	-	TRBJ2-1	TRBV4-3	CASSQAFASYNEQFF	TGCGCCAGCAGCCAAGCCTTTGCCTCCTACAATGAGCAGTTCTTC
few	-	TRBJ2-7	TRBV18	CASSPVETGEQYF	TGTGCCAGCTCACCAGTGGAAACGGGTGAGCAGTACTTC
-	-	TRBJ2-3	TRBV3-1	CASSQELRDRTQYF	TGTGCCAGCAGCCAAGAGCTGCGCGACCGGACGCAGTATTTT
-	-	TRBJ1-1	TRBV2	CASDGRTNTEAFF	TGTGCCAGCGATGGGCGGACGAACACTGAAGCTTTCTTT
-	-	TRBJ1-5	TRBV7-2	CASSLMAGYSNQPQHF	TGTGCCAGCAGCTTAATGGCAGGCTATAGCAATCAGCCCCAGCATTTT
-	-	TRBJ1-1	TRBV7-3	CASSLTPTAEAFF	TGTGCCAGCAGCTTAACCCCGACAGCAGAAGCTTTCTTT
many	-	TRBJ2-1	TRBV4-3	CASSQAIIGEQFF	TGCGCCAGCAGCCAGGCAATTATAGGTGAGCAGTTCTTC
few	-	TRBJ2-2	TRBV24-1	CATSTMDLGELFF	TGTGCCACCAGTACCATGGACCTCGGGGAGCTGTTTTTT
-	-	TRBJ2-1	TRBV27	CASSFSASPYNEQFF	TGTGCCAGCAGTTTTTCGGCTAGCCCCTACAATGAGCAGTTCTTC
few	TRBD1	TRBJ1-5	TRBV7-9	CASSSPGQGYFGGNQPQHF	TGTGCCAGCAGCTCCCCGGGACAGGGGTATTTTGGTGGCAATCAGCCCCAGCATTTT
-	TRBD1	TRBJ2-7	TRBV28	CASKNRGLNEQYF	TGTGCCAGCAAAAACAGGGGTTTGAACGAGCAGTACTTC